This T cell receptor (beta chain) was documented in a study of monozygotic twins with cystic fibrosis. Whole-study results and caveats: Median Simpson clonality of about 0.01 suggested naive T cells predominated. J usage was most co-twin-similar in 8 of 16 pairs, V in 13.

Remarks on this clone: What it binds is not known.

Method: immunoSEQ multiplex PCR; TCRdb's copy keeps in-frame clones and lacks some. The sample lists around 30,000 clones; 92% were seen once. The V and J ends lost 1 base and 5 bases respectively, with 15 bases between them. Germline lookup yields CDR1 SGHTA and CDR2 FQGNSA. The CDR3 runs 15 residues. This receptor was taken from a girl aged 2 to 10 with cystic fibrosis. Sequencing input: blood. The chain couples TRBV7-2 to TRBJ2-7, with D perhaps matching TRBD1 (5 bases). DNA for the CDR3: TGTGCCAGCAGCTTAGGTGGGCAGGGATTCCACGAGCAGTACTTC. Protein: CASSLGGQGFHEQYF.